This T cell receptor (beta chain) was found in a study of CD8 T cells in ankylosing spondylitis. General study findings and limits: Disease-linked clones were CD8+ and relatively rare in peripheral blood. The study identified a TCR beta motif of about eight highly homologous variants that appeared characteristic of ankylosing spondylitis blood.

Germline V lookup: CDR1 SGHVS, CDR2 FNYEAQ. With 0 bases removed from V and 8 bases from J, the gap between germline ends came to 8 bases. The CDR3 is 14 residues long. TCRdb ran MiXCR on the 5' RACE reads and lists one entry per CDR3 protein. Among just under 95,000 distinct CDR3 sequences listed, about 9% were seen once. This clonotype was recorded many times. As yet, its antigen is unknown. The sample was blood, either unsorted or a sorted T cell fraction (not recorded which). V and J are TRBV7-6 and TRBJ1-6; D is undetermined. This receptor was taken from a male donor with ankylosing spondylitis or in good health (not recorded which). CDR3 DNA: TGTGCCAGCAGCTTAGCGCCCCGGGATTCACCCCTCCACTTT. Its protein product is CASSLAPRDSPLHF. The variable domain in full, with the rest retrieved from reference TRBV7-6 and TRBJ1-6, is GAGVSQSPRYKVTKRGQDVALRCDPISGHVSLYWYRQALGQGPEFLTYFNYEAQQDKSGLPNDRFSAERPEGSISTLTIQRTEQRDSAMYRCASSLAPRDSPLHFGNGTRLTVT.